This record covers a single TCR beta chain. This clonotype came up many times. Its antigen has not been determined. Base qualities are not at hand, and no much larger clone is one base apart. The data were taken from a study of T cells in Graves' hyperthyroidism and ophthalmopathy (dated by TCRdb to the late 2010s). As for the study more broadly: Peripheral blood was collected at initial diagnosis, before any treatment. Whether ophthalmopathy could be predicted prospectively was tested in an independent validation cohort made up of under 20 hyperthyroidism patients plus 17 patients who later progressed to ophthalmopathy. In addition, the study compared T-cell repertoires in thyroid tissue and in blood from 6 or 7 Graves' hyperthyroidism patients. TCR Vbeta CDR3 sequencing of some 140 peripheral blood samples (43 ophthalmopathy, some 75 hyperthyroidism and around 17 progressor patients) is reported in the paper. After blood sampling, hyperthyroidism patients were treated with methimazole at a starting dose of 30 mg daily, and ophthalmopathy patients were treated with high-dose intravenous methylprednisolone. TCR V-J signatures able to tell the groups apart were searched for in a discovery cohort of around 95 patients, of whom 43 had Graves' ophthalmopathy and 55 to 60 had stable Graves' hyperthyroidism. The 75 to 100 discovery patients were randomly divided into training and test sets at a 7:3 ratio.

Unmatched junction bases come to 10, with V trimmed by 1 base and J by 7 bases. Taken from the germline V gene (reference sequence), the CDR1 and CDR2 loops are MNHNY and SVGAGI. The CDR3 holds 18 amino acids from the cysteine to the phenylalanine. CDR3 DNA is the only sequence kept; it has 54 bases, read in frame from the first base. General conclusions and limits of the study: In cross-validation, a model built on a 13 V-J signature told ophthalmopathy apart from stable hyperthyroidism with 85% to 90% sensitivity and about 81% specificity, and in testing the same model reached 80%/75%. During validation, the model predicted progression to ophthalmopathy a median of about 5.9 months ahead of onset, with roughly 65% sensitivity and 72% to 85% specificity. Most expanded thyroid clonotypes (frequency above 0.001) were also detected in blood, a finding suggesting that blood repertoires may reflect thyroid immune responses. Sample size was not statistically predetermined, and investigators were not blinded to group allocation.

Moderately to severely active disease, a Clinical Activity Score of at least 3, a NOSPECS grade of at least 4, and a duration under 3 months were present in ophthalmopathy patients. Any patient with an uncontrolled infection, another autoimmune disease, pregnancy or lactation was excluded. Diagnoses were based on clinical symptoms, serum thyroxine and TRAb, thyroid ultrasound and orbital computed tomography. PBMCs were separated from roughly 9.6 ml of fresh peripheral blood using Ficoll-Paque density gradient centrifugation. Trizol reagent was used to extract total RNA, and RNA quality was then checked on an Agilent 2100 Bioanalyzer. The TCR beta CDR3 regions were amplified from RNA transcripts. The TCR CDR3 was subjected to a first round of RT-PCR using the HTBI primer set and the Qiagen OneStep RT-PCR kit. A second multiplex PCR round built the libraries, followed by size selection and purification. Sequencing of the libraries was done on an Illumina HiSeq2000 using paired-end 100 bp reads. The authors' pipeline ran thus. SOAPnuke was used to process the raw data, throwing out any read that contained adapters or uncalled bases, had a mean Phred below 15, or lacked an exact constant-primer or identifier match. COPE v1.2.5 was used to merge high-quality paired reads, and clonotypes were defined as unique nucleotide sequences. MiTCR v1.1 was used to align clonotypes to the IMGT TRBV, TRBD and TRBJ reference segments. The analysis included only V-J combinations with a frequency above 0.0001, which together covered around 99% of the repertoires. A TCS score was defined as the ratio between F50 (clonal expansion) and ExV (chaos), using BLOSUM62-based TCRdist between CDR3 peptides within each V-J. Welch's t-statistics and random forest reduced 514 V-J features to roughly 13, which were used in a naive Bayes classifier (R e1071). TCRdb redid the processing of the public reads, applying fastp at Q25 and MiXCR, and retained in-frame beta chains. For every CDR3 protein sequence, its rows merge into one entry that carries the most common genes and DNA. TCRdb's processing, not the authors' own work, is the source of the V and J calls. The sample records about 330,000 distinct CDR3 sequences, approximately 15% of which are singletons. Approximately 35% of the sample is held by the ten biggest clonotypes.

This chain joins TRBV6-6 to TRBJ2-7; the central 16 bases match TRBD2. Sequencing used blood. This receptor was taken from a woman in her thirties or forties with Graves' ophthalmopathy. The nucleotides are TGTGCCAGCAGTTACTTTCCGGGACTAGCGGGGGGGACCGCAGAGCAGTACTTC. Its coded protein is CASSYFPGLAGGTAEQYF.